The entry below describes one T cell receptor beta chain. This sample stems from a study of T cell responses to AZD1222 COVID-19 vaccine. Data came from immunoSEQ multiplex PCR; TCRdb stores just in-frame clones and leaves some out. In the table there are around 150,000 clones, around 93% of which are singletons. The CDR3 has 13 amino acids. The germline V and J ends were trimmed by 0 bases and 3 bases, with 5 bases remaining between them. Per the germline V gene, CDR1 is LGHNA and CDR2 is YSLEER. This TCR was sampled from an adult in good health. The chain couples TRBV4-3 to TRBJ1-2; D remains ambiguous. The source material was peripheral blood, sampled on day 0 of AZD1222 vaccination. The CDR3, as DNA: TGCGCCAGCAGCCAAGAGCGAGACTATGGCTACACCTTC. Protein: CASSQERDYGYTF.